The 19 T cell receptor beta chains in this list originate from one sample, sequenced in a study of cytomegalovirus exposure and HLA in healthy donors (dated by TCRdb to the late 2010s). Libraries were made using the immunoSEQ multiplex PCR assay. The multiplex PCR relied on a mix of 60 forward primers for TCR Vbeta segments and 13 reverse primers for TCR Jbeta segments. TCRdb re-hosts the immuneACCESS table, in-frame sequences only. Its copies lack some clones; in the studies checked, an unresolved V gene accounts for under half of them, and the cause for the rest is not known. Within this sample are about 120,000 clones, with 79% of them counted one time only. Approximately 4% of the sample is held by the ten biggest clonotypes. Sequenced input: PBMCs. These receptors came from a man aged 30 to 39 in good health and CMV-seropositive.

V usage is TRBV6-5 and J usage is TRBJ1-2; 8 bases agree with TRBD1. Germline CDR1 MNHEY, CDR2 SVGAGI. Losses at the gene ends were 5 bases for V and 0 bases for J; bases not matched to a gene: 2. The CDR3 is 14 amino acids. In nucleotides, the CDR3 is TGTGCCAGCAGTCGGGACAGGTCTAACTATGGCTACACCTTC. Its translation is CASSRDRSNYGYTF.

The chain joins TRBV19 to TRBJ1-1; D is ambiguous. There are 12 residues in the CDR3. The germline gives CDR1 LNHDA, CDR2 SQIVND (reference sequence). Deletions cut 8 bases from V and 3 bases from J, with 10 bases between. The CDR3 region has the DNA TGTGCCAGTGCCGACTCCTACACTGAAGCTTTCTTT. This gives the protein CASADSYTEAFF.

This clone was found once. The chain combines TRBV11-2 with TRBJ2-1; 7 nucleotides agree with TRBD1. The CDR3 spans 13 residues. V was clipped by 11 bases and J by 5 bases; unmatched bases: 9. Germline lookup yields CDR1 SGHAT and CDR2 FQNNGV. CDR3 nucleotides: TGTGCCTCCGGACAGGCTAGACACAATGAGCAGTTCTTC. Its protein is CASGQARHNEQFF.

The chain has TRBV15 and TRBJ2-1; 8 bases align to TRBD2. This CDR3 comprises 17 residues. Germline loops: CDR1 LNHNV, CDR2 YYDKDF (reference sequence). Unmatched junction bases numbered 9, after V lost 5 bases and J lost 0 bases. CDR3 amino acids: CATSPRLATHSYNEQFF. The CDR3 DNA reads TGTGCCACCAGCCCCCGACTAGCGACACACTCCTACAATGAGCAGTTCTTC.

The gene calls are TRBV5-1 and TRBJ2-7; D might be TRBD2 (6 bases). V was cut by 0 bases and J by 2 bases, with 9 bases left in between. Germline CDR1 is SGHRS and CDR2 is YFSETQ. The CDR3 runs to 14 residues. This chain's CDR3 is CASSLAGEAYEQYF. In DNA, the CDR3 is TGCGCCAGCAGCTTGGCGGGGGAAGCCTACGAGCAGTACTTC.

The V gene is TRBV19, the J gene TRBJ2-5, with D possibly TRBD2 on 6 matching bases. Near its end, the DNA agrees better with TRBJ2-7, so the J call may be wrong. Germline V gives CDR1 LNHDA, CDR2 SQIVND (reference sequence). The CDR3 consists of 15 residues. The CDR3 nucleotides read TGTGCCAGTAGTATAGGGCGGGGCGTCTCCTACGAGCAGTACTTC. Translation gives CASSIGRGVSYEQYF.

The chain has TRBV11-3 and TRBJ2-6, with TRBD1 identical over 12 bases. There are 17 residues in the CDR3. Germline values: CDR1 SGHNT, CDR2 YENEEA. The V segment lost 7 bases and the J segment 3 bases; nucleotides outside the gene matches: 7. The CDR3 region is CASTPGQGANGANVLTF. DNA for the CDR3: TGTGCCAGCACCCCGGGACAGGGGGCTAATGGGGCCAACGTCCTGACTTTC.

This chain joins TRBV19 and TRBJ2-5; 7 positions match TRBD2. The ends lost 1 base at V and 6 bases at J; junction bases unmatched: 5. This CDR3 region has 14 residues. Germline CDR1 is LNHDA and CDR2 is SQIVND (reference sequence). In nucleotides, the CDR3 is TGTGCCAGTAGTATAGTGGGCGGGGGAAAGACCCAGTACTTC. Protein: CASSIVGGGKTQYF.

As to this clone: Mismatch with germline at one junction end may stem from a read error. V gene TRBV4-3 combines with J gene TRBJ2-6, with D possibly matching TRBD1 (5 bases). The CDR3 length is 14 residues. CDR1 and CDR2 (germline): LGHNA, YSLEER. The CDR3 DNA is TGCGCCAGCAGCCAAGTATCTGGGGCCAACGGCCTGACTTTC. Its protein product is CASSQVSGANGLTF.

The chain employs TRBV7-2 and TRBJ1-6, with unresolved D. Germline V gene data show CDR1 as SGHTA and CDR2 as FQGNSA. The CDR3 runs 16 residues. V dropped 1 base and J dropped 10 bases, with 17 bases sitting between them. The CDR3 region is CASSLDQNGSWSPLHF. The DNA for the CDR3 is TGTGCCAGCAGCTTAGATCAAAACGGTAGTTGGTCACCCCTCCACTTT.

The chain is built from TRBV28 and TRBJ1-2, with D perhaps TRBD1 (5 bases). Deletions cut 4 bases from V and 0 bases from J, with 12 bases between. Germline-derived CDR1 and CDR2 are MDHEN and SYDVKM. The CDR3 is 15 residues long. The CDR3: CASSSTWGTNYGYTF. CDR3 in DNA: TGTGCCAGCAGTTCCACGTGGGGCACTAACTATGGCTACACCTTC.

CDR3 in amino acids: CASSLAGGADTEAFF. Here the CDR3 DNA reads TGCGCCAGCAGCTTGGCGGGGGGTGCGGACACTGAAGCTTTCTTT. The chain carries TRBV5-1 and TRBJ1-1; tentative D call: TRBD1 (5 bases). Germline values: CDR1 SGHRS, CDR2 YFSETQ. The CDR3 spans 15 residues. The germline V and J ends were trimmed by 0 bases and 3 bases, with 12 bases remaining between them.

The chain links TRBV19 to TRBJ2-5; TRBD1 matches at 7 bases. V trimming: 3 bases; J trimming: 2 bases; junction bases outside the gene matches: 3. This CDR3 has 14 residues. CDR1 LNHDA and CDR2 SQIVND come from the germline V gene (reference sequence). For the CDR3, the DNA is TGTGCCAGTAGTATGGGGACAGAGCAAGAGACCCAGTACTTC. Amino acids: CASSMGTEQETQYF.

The J gene is TRBJ2-2, the V gene TRBV6-4; 9 bases line up with TRBD2. The CDR3 spans 17 residues. CDR1 is MRHNA, CDR2 SNTAGT, per germline. V trimming: 2 bases; J trimming: 6 bases; junction bases outside the gene matches: 10. CDR3 bases: TGTGCCAGCAGTGACAGAGCGGGGGGCGGCGAGGCCGGGGAGCTGTTTTTT. The encoded protein is CASSDRAGGGEAGELFF.

V gene TRBV30 combines with J gene TRBJ2-7; 16 nucleotides agree with TRBD2. Germline V lookup: CDR1 GTSNPN, CDR2 SVGIG (reference sequence). V dropped 3 bases and J dropped 2; count of bases not matched to a gene: 4. The CDR3 extends over 16 amino acids. CDR3 loop: CAWRGTSGRVPYEQYF. As DNA, the CDR3 is TGTGCCTGGAGGGGGACTAGCGGGAGGGTTCCCTACGAGCAGTACTTC.

The CDR3 nucleotides read TGTGCCAGCAGTTCCGGACCGGGACAGGGGGCCGAGCAGTACTTC. It is translated as CASSSGPGQGAEQYF. The chain combines TRBV6-5 with TRBJ2-7; 12 nucleotides line up with TRBD1. The V segment lost 4 bases and the J segment 6 bases; nucleotides outside the gene matches: 7. CDR3 length equals 15 residues. Per the germline V gene, CDR1 is MNHEY and CDR2 is SVGAGI.

The rearrangement uses TRBV7-8 and TRBJ1-3; unclear D gene. The V and J ends lost 2 bases and 2 bases respectively, with 7 bases between them. CDR3 length equals 14 residues. Germline values: CDR1 SGHVS, CDR2 FQNEAQ. Here the CDR3 DNA reads TGTGCCAGCAGCTTATTGGCTGCTGGAAACACCATATATTTT. Translated, it gives CASSLLAAGNTIYF.

The rearrangement joins TRBV5-1 to TRBJ1-6; 7 positions match TRBD1. V lost 3 bases, J lost 4 bases, and 4 bases stayed unmatched. In germline, CDR1 is SGHRS, CDR2 YFSETQ. The CDR3 runs to 15 residues. CDR3 residues: CASSSSGQYNSPLHF. The CDR3 DNA reads TGCGCCAGCAGCTCCTCGGGACAGTATAATTCACCCCTCCACTTT. The variable domain in full, completed from reference TRBV5-1 and TRBJ1-6, reads KAGVTQTPRYLIKTRGQQVTLSCSPISGHRSVSWYQQTPGQGLQFLFEYFSETQRNKGNFPGRFSGRQFSNSRSEMNVSTLELGDSALYLCASSSSGQYNSPLHFGNGTRLTVT.

This rearrangement joins TRBV2 to TRBJ2-5; 8 bases map to TRBD2. Germline CDR1 reads SNHLY; CDR2 reads FYNNEI. This CDR3 is built from 12 residues. V shed 6 bases, J shed 4 bases, and the junction held 1 base outside the gene matches. This CDR3 is CASRLAGETQYF. The CDR3 nucleotides are TGTGCCAGCAGGCTAGCGGGAGAGACCCAGTACTTC. The complete variable domain, with remaining parts taken from reference TRBV2 and TRBJ2-5, reads EPEVTQTPSHQVTQMGQEVILRCVPISNHLYFYWYRQILGQKVEFLVSFYNNEISEKSEIFDDQFSVERPDGSNFTLKIRSTKLEDSAMYFCASRLAGETQYFGPGTRLLVL.